Below, 11 T cell receptor beta chains from the same sample are listed, as sequenced in a study of blood T cell repertoires in COVID-19. Clones were sequenced by immunoSEQ multiplex PCR, and TCRdb holds only the in-frame ones, with some missing. The sample yields roughly 160,000 clones, less than 80% seen once. Sequencing was done on a sample of PBMCs or T cells enriched from blood (not recorded which). The receptors originated from a woman in her sixties or seventies in a cohort exposed to, infected with or recovered from COVID-19 (not recorded which).

This clone was recorded only once. This chain links TRBV5-4 with TRBJ2-1; D may be TRBD1 (5 bases). This CDR3 region has 16 residues. In germline, CDR1 is SGHNT, CDR2 YYREEE (reference sequence). Trimming cost V 3 bases and J 7 bases, with 20 bases left between them. CDR3 region: CASSSFTGFGLNEQFF. DNA for the CDR3: TGTGCCAGCAGCTCCTTTACAGGTTTCGGATTAAATGAGCAGTTCTTC.

J is TRBJ2-7 and V is TRBV4-1, with TRBD2 matching 9 bases. Germline trimming cut 1 base from V and 4 bases from J; bases unmatched to any gene: 8. This CDR3 spans 16 amino acids. Germline V lookup: CDR1 MGHRA, CDR2 YSYEKL. CDR3 loop: CASSQGSLAGQYEQYF. DNA of the CDR3: TGCGCCAGCAGCCAAGGCTCTCTAGCGGGACAATACGAGCAGTACTTC.

V usage is TRBV7-9 and J usage is TRBJ1-5; 8 nucleotides align to TRBD1. The CDR3 is made up of 15 amino acids. Germline V gene sequence: CDR1 SEHNR, CDR2 FQNEAQ (reference sequence). V trimming: 5 bases; J trimming: 4 bases; junction bases outside the gene matches: 7. CDR3 DNA sequence: TGTGCCAGCAGCACACAGGGGGAAATAAATCAGCCCCAGCATTTT. Translated, it gives CASSTQGEINQPQHF.

The CDR3 nucleotides are TGTGCCAGCAGCTTACTAGTCAGGGGCACTGAAGCTTTCTTT. Protein sequence: CASSLLVRGTEAFF. The chain is built from TRBV7-2 and TRBJ1-1; possibly TRBD1 for D (6 bases). Germline V gives CDR1 SGHTA, CDR2 FQGNSA. The V end was cut by 2 bases, the J end by 4 bases, with 11 bases between. The CDR3 length is 14 residues. Based on the CDR3 plus reference TRBV7-2 and TRBJ1-1, the full variable domain is GAGVSQSPSNKVTEKGKDVELRCDPISGHTALYWYRQSLGQGLEFLIYFQGNSAPDKSGLPSDRFSAERTGGSVSTLTIQRTQQEDSAVYLCASSLLVRGTEAFFGQGTRLTVV.

CDR3 sequence reads: CASSLGAVSQETQYF. Written as DNA, the CDR3 is TGCGCCAGCAGCCTGGGAGCGGTTTCCCAAGAGACCCAGTACTTC. The chain has TRBV5-1 and TRBJ2-5, with D perhaps matching TRBD2 (5 bases). The ends were cut back, 4 bases at V and 1 base at J, with 14 bases in the middle. Germline CDR1 is SGHRS and CDR2 is YFSETQ. This CDR3 contains 15 residues.

The chain recombines TRBV14 with TRBJ2-2; maybe TRBD2 (6 bases). The V gene's germline CDR1 is SGHDN and CDR2 FVKESK. Trimming removed 4 bases from V and 6 bases from J, with 18 bases in between. CDR3 length: 16 residues. The CDR3 nucleotides are TGTGCCAGCAGCCCCCGACTAGTGGGTCCGTCCGGGGAGCTGTTTTTT. This codes for CASSPRLVGPSGELFF. Looking up the rest from reference TRBV14 and TRBJ2-2 gives the full variable domain: EAGVTQFPSHSVIEKGQTVTLRCDPISGHDNLYWYRRVMGKEIKFLLHFVKESKQDESGMPNNRFLAERTGGTYSTLKVQPAELEDSGVYFCASSPRLVGPSGELFFGEGSRLTVL.

The chain recombines TRBV12-3 or TRBV12-4 with TRBJ2-5, with D perhaps matching TRBD1 (5 bases). The CDR3 extends over 13 amino acids. V dropped 6 bases and J dropped 1 base, with 9 bases sitting between them. DNA for the CDR3: TGTGCCAGCAGAGACAGTCTCCAAGAGACCCAGTACTTC. It specifies CASRDSLQETQYF.

The chain joins TRBV29-1 to TRBJ2-7; TRBD1 is a possible D gene (6 bases). The CDR3 spans 12 residues. V gave up 1 base and J gave up 6 bases, with 10 bases separating them. Germline V gene data show CDR1 as SQVTM and CDR2 as ANQGSEA. The CDR3 protein is CSVEGQGSEQYF. The DNA for the CDR3 is TGCAGCGTTGAAGGGCAGGGGTCCGAGCAGTACTTC.

The chain employs TRBV9 and TRBJ2-2; 8 bases match TRBD2. The CDR3 is 14 amino acids. Unmatched junction bases numbered 5, after V lost 4 bases and J lost 6 bases. Germline assignment: CDR1 SGDLS and CDR2 YYNGEE. CDR3 nucleotides: TGTGCCAGCAGCACAGCGGGAGATGCCGGGGAGCTGTTTTTT. This gives the protein CASSTAGDAGELFF.

The rearrangement uses TRBV28 and TRBJ1-5, with unresolved D. With 1 base removed from V and 14 bases from J, the gap between germline ends came to 9 bases. The CDR3 runs 11 residues. Germline V lookup: CDR1 MDHEN, CDR2 SYDVKM. This CDR3 reads CASSLLSKKHF. CDR3 nucleotide sequence: TGTGCCAGCAGTTTATTGTCCAAAAAGCATTTT.

V usage is TRBV5-6 and J usage is TRBJ2-5; D gene unclear. CDR1 and CDR2 (germline): SGHDT, YYEEEE. This CDR3 spans 15 amino acids. Trimming left V 4 bases short and J 0 bases short, with 13 bases between. CDR3 protein: CASSGRFEYQETQYF. The CDR3 DNA reads TGTGCCAGCAGCGGCAGGTTTGAGTACCAAGAGACCCAGTACTTC.